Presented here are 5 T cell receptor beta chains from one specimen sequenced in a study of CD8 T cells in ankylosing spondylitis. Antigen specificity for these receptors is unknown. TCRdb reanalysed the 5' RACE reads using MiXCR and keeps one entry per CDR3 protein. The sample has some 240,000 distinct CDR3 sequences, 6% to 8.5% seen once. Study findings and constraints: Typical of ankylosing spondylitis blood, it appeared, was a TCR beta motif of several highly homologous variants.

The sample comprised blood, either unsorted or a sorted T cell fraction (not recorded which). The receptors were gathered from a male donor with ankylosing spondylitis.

CDR3 nucleotides: TGTGCCAGCAGCCCAGGACAGGGCGGGCACACCGGGGAGCTGTTTTTT. This codes for CASSPGQGGHTGELFF. This chain joins TRBV7-8 and TRBJ2-2; 8 nucleotides line up with TRBD1. CDR3 length: 16 amino acids. With V trimmed by 5 bases and J by 3 bases, 8 bases remained unmatched. The germline gives CDR1 SGHVS, CDR2 FQNEAQ.

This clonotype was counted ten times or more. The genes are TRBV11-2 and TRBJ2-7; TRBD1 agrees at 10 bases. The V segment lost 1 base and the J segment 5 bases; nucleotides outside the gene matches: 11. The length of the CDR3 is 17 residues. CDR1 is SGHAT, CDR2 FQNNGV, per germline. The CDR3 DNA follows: TGTGCCAGCAGCTTAGCTCACACCGGGACAGGGGACAACGAGCAGTACTTC. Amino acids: CASSLAHTGTGDNEQYF.

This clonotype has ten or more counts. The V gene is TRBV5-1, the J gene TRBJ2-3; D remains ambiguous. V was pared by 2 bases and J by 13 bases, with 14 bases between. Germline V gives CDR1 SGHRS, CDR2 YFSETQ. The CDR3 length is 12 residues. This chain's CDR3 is CASSLNTWQEYF. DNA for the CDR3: TGCGCCAGCAGCTTAAATACATGGCAGGAGTATTTT.

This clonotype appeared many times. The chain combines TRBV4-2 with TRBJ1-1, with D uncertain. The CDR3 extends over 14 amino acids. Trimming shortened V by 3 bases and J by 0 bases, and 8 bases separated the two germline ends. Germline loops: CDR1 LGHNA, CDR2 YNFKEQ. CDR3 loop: CASSQAGMNTEAFF. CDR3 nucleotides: TGTGCCAGCAGCCAGGCAGGCATGAACACTGAAGCTTTCTTT.

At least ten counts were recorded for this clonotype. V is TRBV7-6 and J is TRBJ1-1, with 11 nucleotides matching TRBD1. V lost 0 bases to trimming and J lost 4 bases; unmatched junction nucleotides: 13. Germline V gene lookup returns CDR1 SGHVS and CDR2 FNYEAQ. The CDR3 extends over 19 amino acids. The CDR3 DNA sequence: TGTGCCAGCAGCTTAGCGATTCTGGCGGACAGGGGGCAAGGCACTGAAGCTTTCTTT. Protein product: CASSLAILADRGQGTEAFF.